Listed below are T cell receptor beta chains from one sample, sequenced in a study of early T cells in non-severe SARS-CoV-2 infection. TCRdb reanalysed the 5' RACE reads using MiXCR and keeps one entry per CDR3 protein. This sample has roughly 86,000 distinct CDR3 sequences, with roughly 15% found just once. Material: whole blood. The source is an adult who was a healthcare worker with PCR-confirmed SARS-CoV-2 infection or an uninfected control (not recorded which). CDR3s include the opening cysteine and the closing phenylalanine or tryptophan. A D gene is named only where the DNA matches it firmly. A clone size is listed for some rows: how often the clone was seen (once, few, many), or a class if it is expanded.

d_gene	v_gene	j_gene	abundance	CDR3aa	CDR3nt
-	TRBV27	TRBJ1-3	many	CASMLGFGGPGNTIYF	TGTGCCAGCATGCTGGGGTTCGGGGGGCCTGGAAACACCATATATTTT
-	TRBV6-1	TRBJ1-1	-	CASIEKGRGAEAFF	TGTGCCAGCATTGAAAAGGGGAGGGGAGCTGAAGCTTTCTTT
-	TRBV7-6	TRBJ2-2	-	CASSPFSNTGELFF	TGTGCCAGCAGCCCCTTCTCGAACACCGGGGAGCTGTTTTTT
TRBD2	TRBV14	TRBJ2-2	few	CASSQIAGVNTGELFF	TGTGCCAGCAGCCAGATAGCGGGGGTGAACACCGGGGAGCTGTTTTTT
-	TRBV7-3	TRBJ2-5	few	CASSQGGLMETQYF	TGTGCCAGCAGTCAAGGTGGACTAATGGAGACCCAGTACTTC
TRBD2	TRBV20-1	TRBJ2-3	-	CSARLKAGGLTDTQYF	TGCAGTGCTAGACTAAAAGCGGGGGGCCTTACAGATACGCAGTATTTT
TRBD1	TRBV6-1	TRBJ2-1	-	CASTDPGQGGKQFF	TGTGCCAGCACCGATCCGGGACAGGGCGGGAAGCAGTTCTTC
TRBD1	TRBV5-6	TRBJ1-2	many	CASSFRQGDGYTF	TGTGCCAGCAGCTTCAGACAGGGGGATGGCTACACCTTC
-	TRBV21-1	TRBJ2-1	-	CASSKREDRGLPYNEQFF	TGTGCCAGCAGCAAAAGAGAGGATCGGGGCCTCCCCTACAATGAGCAGTTCTTC
TRBD1	TRBV28	TRBJ2-5	few	CATAITVTGEETQYF	TGTGCCACCGCGATCACAGTTACAGGGGAAGAGACCCAGTACTTC
-	TRBV25-1	TRBJ2-1	-	CASSEFQVGAVQFF	TGTGCCAGCAGTGAATTCCAGGTAGGAGCCGTGCAGTTCTTC
-	TRBV18	TRBJ1-1	-	CASSPQAPNTEAFF	TGTGCCAGCTCACCCCAGGCCCCGAACACTGAAGCTTTCTTT
-	TRBV7-2	TRBJ2-2	-	CASSFLLAGRSGELFF	TGTGCCAGCAGCTTCCTTCTGGCAGGGCGAAGCGGGGAGCTGTTTTTT
-	TRBV9	TRBJ1-1	many	CASSQTGDTEAFF	TGTGCCAGCAGCCAGACCGGGGACACTGAAGCTTTCTTT
-	TRBV24-1	TRBJ2-3	few	CATSLSGEGTDTQYF	TGTGCCACCAGTCTTTCAGGGGAAGGGACAGATACGCAGTATTTT
-	TRBV6-5	TRBJ1-2	few	CASSYSRSAGPRGYTF	TGTGCCAGCAGTTACTCGAGGTCGGCGGGACCGAGGGGCTACACCTTC
TRBD2	TRBV5-6	TRBJ2-1	-	CASSSEPGGNSYNEQFF	TGTGCCAGCAGCTCGGAGCCGGGGGGTAACTCCTACAATGAGCAGTTCTTC
-	TRBV6-2/TRBV6-3	TRBJ2-3	-	CASREGGSDTQYF	TGTGCCAGCAGAGAAGGTGGTTCAGATACGCAGTATTTT